The clone carrying this TCR beta chain was found a few times. This specimen comes from a study of blood T cell repertoires in COVID-19. Across the whole study: The United States, Italy and Spain were the sources of the acute and convalescent COVID-19 samples. PBMCs, B-cell-depleted T cells, or T cells were the source of the cDNA or gDNA that made up the material.

CDR1 LNHDA and CDR2 SQIVND come from the germline V gene (reference sequence). V lost 5 bases, J lost 7 bases, and 8 bases lay in between. CDR3 length equals 11 residues. Per the authors' pipeline: Amplification of reference gene primers provided the estimated nucleated cell counts. Sequencing used immunoSEQ multiplex PCR; TCRdb keeps in-frame clones, though not all of them. That table is the source of V, J and clone size, and D and trimming were worked out from the DNA. The sample has about 140,000 clones; 79% are singletons. The V and J genes are TRBV19 and TRBJ1-2; D is ambiguous. This TCR was recovered from a man aged 55-75 years with acute or convalescent COVID-19. Sequenced sample: peripheral blood. CDR3 DNA sequence: TGTGCCAGTAGTGGACTAATTGGCTACACCTTC. Protein sequence: CASSGLIGYTF.